Listed here is a single T cell receptor beta chain. The sample is drawn from a study of blood T cell repertoires in COVID-19. The overall study: PBMCs, B-cell-depleted T cells, or T cells were the source of the cDNA or gDNA that made up the material.

TCRdb's copy holds only in-frame clones and misses some; the assay was immunoSEQ multiplex PCR. This sample yields 130,000 or so clones, of which 70% to 80% are seen a single time; less than 5% belongs to the top ten. Trimming took 1 base from V and 0 from J, leaving 6 bases between them. Germline CDR1 GTSNPN, CDR2 SVGIG (reference sequence). CDR3 length: 13 residues. The chain is built from TRBV30 and TRBJ1-1; D gene uncertain. The sequenced sample was peripheral blood. The source of this sequence is a woman in her 70s with COVID-19, enrolled during active disease. DNA of the CDR3: TGTGCCTGGAGTGAGGAGGTGAACACTGAAGCTTTCTTT. It yields the protein CAWSEEVNTEAFF.